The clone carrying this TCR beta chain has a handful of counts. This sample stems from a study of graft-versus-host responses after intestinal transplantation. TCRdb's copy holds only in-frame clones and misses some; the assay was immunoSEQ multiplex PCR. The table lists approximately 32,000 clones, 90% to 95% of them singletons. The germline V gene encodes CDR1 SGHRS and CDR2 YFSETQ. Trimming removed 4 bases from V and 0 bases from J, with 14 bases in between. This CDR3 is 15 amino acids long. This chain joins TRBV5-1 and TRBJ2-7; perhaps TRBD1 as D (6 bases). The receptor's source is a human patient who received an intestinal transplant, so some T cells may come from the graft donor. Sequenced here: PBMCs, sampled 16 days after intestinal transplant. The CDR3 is CASSGGHLSSYEQYF. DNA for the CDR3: TGCGCCAGCAGCGGGGGACATCTGAGCTCCTACGAGCAGTACTTC.